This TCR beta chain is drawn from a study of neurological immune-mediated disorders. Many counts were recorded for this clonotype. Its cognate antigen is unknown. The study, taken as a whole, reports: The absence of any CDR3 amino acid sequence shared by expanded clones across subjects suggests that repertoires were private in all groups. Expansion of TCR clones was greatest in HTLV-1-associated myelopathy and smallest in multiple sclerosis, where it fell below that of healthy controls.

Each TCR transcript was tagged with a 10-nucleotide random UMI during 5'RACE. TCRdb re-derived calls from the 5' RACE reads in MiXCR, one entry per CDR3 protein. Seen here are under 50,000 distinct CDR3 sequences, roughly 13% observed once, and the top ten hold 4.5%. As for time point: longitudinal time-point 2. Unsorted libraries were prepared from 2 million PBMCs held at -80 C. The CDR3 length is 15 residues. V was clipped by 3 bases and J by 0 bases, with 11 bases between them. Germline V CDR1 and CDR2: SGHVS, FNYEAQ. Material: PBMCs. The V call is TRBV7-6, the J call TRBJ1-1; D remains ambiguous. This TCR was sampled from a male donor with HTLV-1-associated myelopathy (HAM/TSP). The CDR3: CASSLETPLNTEAFF. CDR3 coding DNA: TGTGCCAGCAGCTTGGAGACACCCTTGAACACTGAAGCTTTCTTT.